Listed here is a single TCR beta chain. The antigen remains undetermined. This entry belongs to a study of T cell responses to AZD1222 COVID-19 vaccine. General study findings and limits: Clonal diversity was possibly underestimated; the donors were predominantly white British and more often female. Repertoire sampling happened only post peak T cell response. Spike-specific TCR depth and breadth grew after two AZD1222 doses. Just a handful of AZD1222 recipients tested seropositive at baseline.

Germline CDR1 SEHNR, CDR2 FQNEAQ (reference sequence). This CDR3 region has 14 residues. Trimming cost V 8 bases and J 1 base, with 14 bases left between them. This table comes from immunoSEQ multiplex PCR, and its TCRdb copy is limited to in-frame clones, with some not included. The sample yields some 93,000 clones, 85% to 90% seen once. Specimen: peripheral blood, collected 28 days after the second AZD1222 dose. This rearrangement joins TRBV7-9 to TRBJ1-1, with D possibly TRBD1 on 5 matching bases. The TCR comes from an adult who received the AZD1222 COVID-19 vaccine. CDR3 sequence: CASLRTTGNTEAFF. DNA for the CDR3: TGTGCCAGCTTAAGGACAACCGGGAACACTGAAGCTTTCTTT.